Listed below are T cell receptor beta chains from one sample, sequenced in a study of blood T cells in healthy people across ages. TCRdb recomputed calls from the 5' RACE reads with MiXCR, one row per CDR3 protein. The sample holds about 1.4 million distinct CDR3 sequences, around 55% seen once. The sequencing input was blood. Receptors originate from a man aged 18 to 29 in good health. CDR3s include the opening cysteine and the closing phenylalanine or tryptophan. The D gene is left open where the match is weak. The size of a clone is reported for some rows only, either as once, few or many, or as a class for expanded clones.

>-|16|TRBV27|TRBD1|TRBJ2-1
TGTGCCAGCAGTCCGCGACAGGGGGCCTCCTACAATGAGCAGTTCTTC
CASSPRQGASYNEQFF
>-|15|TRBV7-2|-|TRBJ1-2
TGTGCCAGCAGCCCGAGGGATCTGAACCCCTATGGCTACACCTTC
CASSPRDLNPYGYTF
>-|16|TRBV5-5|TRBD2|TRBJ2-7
TGTGCCAGCAGCTCCTGGAGGGAGGGCAGCTCCTACGAGCAGTACTTC
CASSSWREGSSYEQYF
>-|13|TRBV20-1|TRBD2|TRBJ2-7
TGCAGTATGACTAGCGGGGGAGTGCAGACCCGGTACTTC
CSMTSGGVQTRYF
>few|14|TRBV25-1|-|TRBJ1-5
TGTGCCAGCAGTGGGGGGTTGGGGAATCAGCCCCAGCATTTT
CASSGGLGNQPQHF
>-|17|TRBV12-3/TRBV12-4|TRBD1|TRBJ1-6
TGTGCCAGCAGTTCGTCCCGGGACAGGGGGCGAAATTCACCCCTCCACTTT
CASSSSRDRGRNSPLHF
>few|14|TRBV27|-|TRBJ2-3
TGTGCCAGCAGTCCAGCGGCCCTACGAGATACGCAGTATTTT
CASSPAALRDTQYF
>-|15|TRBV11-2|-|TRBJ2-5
TGTGCCAGCAGCTACAGACCGACTATCCAAGAGACCCAGTACTTC
CASSYRPTIQETQYF
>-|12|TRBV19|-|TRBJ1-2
TGTGCCAGTAGTTCGCAGGCCTATGGCTACACCTTC
CASSSQAYGYTF
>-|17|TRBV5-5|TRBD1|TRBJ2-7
TGTGCCAGCAGCTTCACTTATGCGGGACAGGGGGCCTACGAGCAGTACTTC
CASSFTYAGQGAYEQYF
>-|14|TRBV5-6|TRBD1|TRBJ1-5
TGTGCCAGCAGCCGCCAGACAGGGAACCAGCCCCAGCATTTT
CASSRQTGNQPQHF
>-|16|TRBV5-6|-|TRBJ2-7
TGTGCCAGCAGCTTCCAGCTTCGGACGGGGACCTACGAGCAGTACTTC
CASSFQLRTGTYEQYF
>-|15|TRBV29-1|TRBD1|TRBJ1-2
TGCAGCGTCCATATTGGGGACAGGGGTAGGGATGGCTACACCTTC
CSVHIGDRGRDGYTF
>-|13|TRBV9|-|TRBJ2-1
TGTGCCAGCAGCCCCCCTCAAGGAAATGAGCAGTTCTTC
CASSPPQGNEQFF
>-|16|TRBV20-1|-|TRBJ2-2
TGCAGTGGCTATCCCCAGGGGGGAACTCCTGCCGGGGAGCTGTTTTTT
CSGYPQGGTPAGELFF
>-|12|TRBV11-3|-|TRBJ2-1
TGTGCCAGCAGCTTCGCCGGGAGCGGGCAGTTCTTC
CASSFAGSGQFF
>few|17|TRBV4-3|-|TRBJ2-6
TGCGCCAGCAGCCTAAAAGGACAGTCCTCCGGGGCCAACGTCCTGACTTTC
CASSLKGQSSGANVLTF
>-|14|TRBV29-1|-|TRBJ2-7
TGCAGCGTTGGAGTCTGGGGAGTAAACTACGAGCAGTACTTC
CSVGVWGVNYEQYF
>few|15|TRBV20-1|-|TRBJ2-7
TGCAGTGCTAGGCAGCGACAGGGACTCTCCTACGAGCAGTACTTC
CSARQRQGLSYEQYF
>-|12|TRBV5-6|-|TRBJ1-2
TGTGCCAGCAACTTACATAGGGGCGGCTACACCTTC
CASNLHRGGYTF
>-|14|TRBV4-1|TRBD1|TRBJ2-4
TGCGCCAGCAGCCAAGGGGACAGGGTTGGCATTCAGTACTTC
CASSQGDRVGIQYF
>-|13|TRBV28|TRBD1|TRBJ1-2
TGTGCCAGCAGTATTACAGGGGGCAAAGGCTACACCTTC
CASSITGGKGYTF
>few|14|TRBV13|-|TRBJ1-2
TGTGCCAGCAGCCCGACAGCCTCCCTCTATGGCTACACCTTC
CASSPTASLYGYTF
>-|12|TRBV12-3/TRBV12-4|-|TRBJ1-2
TGTGCCAGCAGACCGTCGACAGACCGCTACACCTTC
CASRPSTDRYTF
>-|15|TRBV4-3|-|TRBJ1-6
TGCGCCAGCAGCCAAATTGACAAGGGTCGATCACCCCTCCACTTT
CASSQIDKGRSPLHF
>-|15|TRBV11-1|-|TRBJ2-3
TGTGCCAGCATCAAAGAGGGCGCCGGGGCAGATACGCAGTATTTT
CASIKEGAGADTQYF
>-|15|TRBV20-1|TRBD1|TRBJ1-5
TGCAGTGCTCGTAAATTGGGACAGGAGAATCAGCCCCAGCATTTT
CSARKLGQENQPQHF
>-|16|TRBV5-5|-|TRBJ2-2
TGTGCCAGCAGCTTTACCCCTAAAAGTGGCACCGGGGAGCTGTTTTTT
CASSFTPKSGTGELFF
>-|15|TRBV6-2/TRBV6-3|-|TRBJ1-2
TGTGCCAGCAGTTACGGGTCGACAGGAGGGTATGGCTACACCTTC
CASSYGSTGGYGYTF
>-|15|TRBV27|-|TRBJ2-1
TGTGCCAGCAGCCGTGCCCCGATAAATTACAATGAGCAGTTCTTC
CASSRAPINYNEQFF